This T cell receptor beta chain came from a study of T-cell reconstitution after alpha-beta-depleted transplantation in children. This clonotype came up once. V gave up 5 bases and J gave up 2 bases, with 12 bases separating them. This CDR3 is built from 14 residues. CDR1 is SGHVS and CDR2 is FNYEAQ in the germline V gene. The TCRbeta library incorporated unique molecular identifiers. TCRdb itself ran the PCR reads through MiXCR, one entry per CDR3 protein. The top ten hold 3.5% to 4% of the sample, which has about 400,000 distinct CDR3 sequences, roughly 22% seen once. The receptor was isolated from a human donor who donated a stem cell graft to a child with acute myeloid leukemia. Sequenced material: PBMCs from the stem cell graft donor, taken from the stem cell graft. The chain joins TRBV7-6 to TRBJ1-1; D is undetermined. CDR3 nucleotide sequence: TGTGCCAGCAGCCCCCCCGCGGGCAACACTGAAGCTTTCTTT. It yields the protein CASSPPAGNTEAFF.